These 2 T cell receptor beta chains were all obtained from the same sample, sequenced in a study of blood T cell repertoires in COVID-19. This table comes from immunoSEQ multiplex PCR, and its TCRdb copy is limited to in-frame clones, with some not included. The sample contains 220,000 or so clones, around 81% of which appear only once. The specimen was peripheral blood. The receptor set was obtained from a woman aged 55-69 years with acute or convalescent COVID-19.

The chain has TRBV28 and TRBJ1-3; D ambiguous. V lost 6 bases to trimming and J lost 0 bases, with 15 bases between them. This CDR3 region has 16 residues. Germline V gene data show CDR1 as MDHEN and CDR2 as SYDVKM. The CDR3 DNA is TGTGCCAGCAGCTCCGGAGTCCTAACCTCTGGAAACACCATATATTTT. Translating gives CASSSGVLTSGNTIYF.

Points on this clone: Other DNA sequences in this sample translate to the same CDR3. The rearrangement uses TRBV25-1 and TRBJ1-1; D is uncertain. V lost 8 bases, J lost 3 bases, and 16 bases lay in between. From germline, CDR1 is MGHDK and CDR2 SYGVNS. CDR3 length: 14 residues. The CDR3: CASRGAVRDTEAFF. CDR3 in DNA: TGTGCCAGCCGGGGAGCCGTACGGGACACTGAAGCTTTCTTT.